The TCR beta chain described here comes from a study of human T cells and chemical hapten exposure. Germline CDR1 is DFQATT and CDR2 is SNEGSKA (reference sequence). V lost 5 bases, J lost 6 bases, and 5 bases stayed unmatched. The length of the CDR3 is 12 residues. This clonotype was detected ten times or more. TCRdb analysed the RACE reads with MiXCR anew, one entry per CDR3 protein. The repertoire holds about 380,000 distinct CDR3 sequences, with 4% to 6% as singletons. Time point indicated: pre-sensitization, week 0. Indicated treatment: therapeutic diphenylcyclopropenone sensitization with weekly scalp DPC.

The TCR comes from a woman aged 45 to 65 with alopecia areata. Some clones in this sample may be carry-over from other donors' samples. This chain connects TRBV20-1 to TRBJ2-7; 9 nucleotides agree with TRBD2. The source material was whole blood, sampled in connection with sensitization to the hapten diphenylcyclopropenone (DPC). The CDR3 spells CSASGLATEQYF. The CDR3 nucleotides are TGCAGTGCTTCTGGACTAGCGACCGAGCAGTACTTC.